A single sample gave rise to the 17 T cell receptor beta chains below, sequenced in a study of shared clonotypes between healthy human individuals. Produced via immunoSEQ multiplex PCR; TCRdb's table is partial and in-frame only. The sample holds more than 2 million clones; around 95% are singletons and the top ten take approximately 1.7%. Naive CD8 isolation took CD45RO-negative cells positively selected for CCR7 and excluded terminally differentiated effector memory CD45RA+ cells. The sequenced sample was naive CD8+ T cells from PBMCs. The origin of the receptors is a man aged 18 to 30 in good health. Some clones in this sample may be carry-over from other donors' samples.

The V and J genes are TRBV9 and TRBJ2-4, with 9 bases matching TRBD1. Unmatched junction bases numbered 6, after V lost 3 bases and J lost 8 bases. The CDR3 contains 14 residues. Germline CDR1 SGDLS, CDR2 YYNGEE. DNA of the CDR3: TGTGCCAGCAGCGGGCGGGACAGGGAGGACATTCAGTACTTC. This encodes CASSGRDREDIQYF.

V and J are TRBV5-6 and TRBJ2-7; no clear D gene. The CDR3 extends over 12 amino acids. Germline CDR1 is SGHDT and CDR2 is YYEEEE. Trimming shortened V by 4 bases and J by 4 bases, and 9 bases separated the two germline ends. CDR3 residues: CASSQSGYEQYF. The CDR3 DNA reads as TGTGCCAGCAGCCAGTCTGGTTACGAGCAGTACTTC.

The gene calls are TRBV7-6 and TRBJ2-7; D uncertain. The length of the CDR3 is 17 residues. V lost 1 base, J lost 0 bases, and 16 bases lay in between. CDR1 is SGHVS and CDR2 is FNYEAQ in the germline V gene. This chain's CDR3 is CASSLGPLRASSYEQYF. As DNA, the CDR3 is TGTGCCAGCAGCTTAGGGCCGTTACGGGCCAGCTCCTACGAGCAGTACTTC.

Note on this clone: Other DNA sequences from this sample encode an identical CDR3 as well. The V gene is TRBV10-3, the J gene TRBJ2-7; 7 bases are shared with TRBD2. CDR1 and CDR2 (germline): ENHRY, SYGVKD. The junction had 3 bases not matched to a gene; V was cut back by 3 bases and J by 1 base. The CDR3 extends over 14 amino acids. DNA of the CDR3: TGTGCCATCAGTGATAGGGGACTATCCTACGAGCAGTACTTC. It is translated as CAISDRGLSYEQYF.

The gene calls are TRBV10-3 and TRBJ2-7, with TRBD2 matching over 8 bases. The germline CDR1 and CDR2 sequences are ENHRY and SYGVKD. The CDR3 has 15 amino acids. The V gene end was trimmed by 6 bases and the J gene end by 1 base; junction bases not matched to a gene: 8. The CDR3 DNA sequence: TGTGCCATCAGAGCTCAACTAGCGGTGTCCTACGAGCAGTACTTC. Amino acids: CAIRAQLAVSYEQYF.

The chain has TRBV13 and TRBJ2-1; 10 bases line up with TRBD2. CDR3 length: 16 amino acids. Germline CDR1 and CDR2: PRHDT and FYEKMQ (reference sequence). V lost 5 bases, J lost 1 base, and 5 bases stayed unmatched. Written as DNA, the CDR3 is TGTGCCAGCAGCGGGCTAGCGGGAGAGTCCTACAATGAGCAGTTCTTC. Protein: CASSGLAGESYNEQFF.

This chain connects TRBV29-1 to TRBJ2-7, with 9 bases lining up with TRBD1. Per the germline V gene, CDR1 is SQVTM and CDR2 is ANQGSEA. J gave up 3 bases and V 7 bases, and 7 bases lay outside the gene matches. The CDR3 has 13 residues. The CDR3 region has the DNA TGCAGCGCTCGGACAGGGGCCATCTACGAGCAGTACTTC. It is translated as CSARTGAIYEQYF.

Concerning this clone itself: Other DNA sequences in the sample encode the same CDR3. The chain carries TRBV4-1 and TRBJ2-7; 11 bases line up with TRBD2. The germline gives CDR1 MGHRA, CDR2 YSYEKL. The CDR3 covers 16 residues. V was clipped by 1 base and J by 1 base; unmatched bases: 3. The CDR3 nucleotides read TGCGCCAGCAGCCAAGGGCTAGCGGGAGGTTCCTACGAGCAGTACTTC. Its protein is CASSQGLAGGSYEQYF.

The CDR3 DNA reads TGTGCCAGCAGTTACCTAGCGGGACTAGGCTACGAGCAGTACTTC. Translation gives CASSYLAGLGYEQYF. V is TRBV6-6 and J is TRBJ2-7; TRBD2 agrees at 9 bases. V lost 2 bases and J lost 3; bases outside the gene matches: 5. There are 15 residues in the CDR3. Germline lookup yields CDR1 MNHNY and CDR2 SVGAGI (reference sequence).

The CDR3 loop is CASSQIGSGDNEKLFF. In nucleotides, the CDR3 is TGCGCCAGCAGCCAAATCGGATCAGGAGATAATGAAAAACTGTTTTTT. The J gene is TRBJ1-4, the V gene TRBV4-1; the D is unclear. The CDR3 is 16 amino acids. The V gene's germline CDR1 is MGHRA and CDR2 YSYEKL. Trimming removed 2 bases at V and 4 bases at J, with 14 bases between.

Here the CDR3 reads CASSPTRDRGGYGYTF. CDR3 sequence (DNA): TGTGCCAGCAGCCCAACCCGGGACAGGGGTGGCTATGGCTACACCTTC. This rearrangement joins TRBV7-8 to TRBJ1-2; 10 bases match TRBD1. The germline gives CDR1 SGHVS, CDR2 FQNEAQ. V shed 5 bases and J 4 bases; nucleotides not matched to a gene: 10. The length of the CDR3 is 16 residues. The whole variable domain, remainder taken from reference TRBV7-8 and TRBJ1-2, is GAGVSQSPRYKVAKRGQDVALRCDPISGHVSLFWYQQALGQGPEFLTYFQNEAQLDKSGLPSDRFFAERPEGSVSTLKIQRTQQEDSAVYLCASSPTRDRGGYGYTFGSGTRLTVV.

This chain connects TRBV11-2 to TRBJ2-2, with 7 bases identical to TRBD2. The CDR3 covers 17 residues. The V and J ends lost 4 bases and 1 base, in that order; junction bases with no gene match: 9. CDR1 SGHAT and CDR2 FQNNGV come from the germline V gene. CDR3 sequence: CASSSPGKRENTGELFF. CDR3 DNA: TGTGCCAGCAGCTCTCCGGGGAAGCGGGAGAACACCGGGGAGCTGTTTTTT.

The chain recombines TRBV7-8 with TRBJ1-5; the match to TRBD1 covers 11 bases. V was clipped by 8 bases and J by 1 base; unmatched bases: 7. The CDR3 consists of 16 residues. The germline CDR1 and CDR2 sequences are SGHVS and FQNEAQ. CDR3 protein: CASEPGQGESNQPQHF. Here the CDR3 DNA reads TGTGCCAGCGAGCCGGGACAGGGGGAAAGCAATCAGCCCCAGCATTTT.

The V gene is TRBV6-5, the J gene TRBJ2-3, with D possibly being TRBD1 (5 bases). Germline V gives CDR1 MNHEY, CDR2 SVGAGI. Trimming took off 2 bases at V and 2 bases at J, with 8 bases between the two ends. The CDR3 is 14 amino acids. The CDR3 loop is CASSYAGLTDTQYF. In DNA, the CDR3 is TGTGCCAGCAGTTACGCAGGGCTCACAGATACGCAGTATTTT.

V is TRBV9 and J is TRBJ2-7; TRBD2 matches at 10 bases. The CDR3 is 15 amino acids. Germline V lookup: CDR1 SGDLS, CDR2 YYNGEE. J lost 3 bases, V lost 0 bases, and 3 bases had no gene match. The CDR3 sequence is CASSVGTSGDYEQYF. Here the CDR3 DNA reads TGTGCCAGCAGCGTAGGGACTAGCGGAGACTACGAGCAGTACTTC. Using reference TRBV9 and TRBJ2-7 for the parts outside the CDR3, the full variable domain is DSGVTQTPKHLITATGQRVTLRCSPRSGDLSVYWYQQSLDQGLQFLIQYYNGEERAKGNILERFSAQQFPDLHSELNLSSLELGDSALYFCASSVGTSGDYEQYFGPGTRLTVT.

The chain couples TRBV5-6 to TRBJ2-3, with TRBD2 matching 8 bases. With V trimmed by 2 bases and J by 4 bases, 6 bases remained unmatched. This CDR3 is built from 15 residues. Germline V CDR1 and CDR2: SGHDT, YYEEEE. CDR3 in amino acids: CASSFEAGVPDTQYF. CDR3 sequence (DNA): TGTGCCAGCAGCTTTGAAGCGGGAGTACCAGATACGCAGTATTTT.

This clone was observed a single time. This rearrangement joins TRBV19 to TRBJ1-1, with a weak D call TRBD1 (6 bases). The CDR3 has 13 residues. Trimming removed 2 bases from V and 5 bases from J, with 9 bases in between. Germline CDR1 and CDR2: LNHDA and SQIVND (reference sequence). CDR3 sequence (DNA): TGTGCCAGTAGTATAAAGGGGGAGACTGAAGCTTTCTTT. Amino acids: CASSIKGETEAFF.